The TCR beta chain under discussion was sequenced for a study of cytomegalovirus exposure and HLA in healthy donors. On this clone itself: Its antigen remains unidentified.

Study-wide results and caveats: It was taken for granted in presence/absence analyses that sequencing depth across donors was roughly uniform.

The PCR ran on 60 Vbeta and 13 Jbeta primers. This table comes from immunoSEQ multiplex PCR, and its TCRdb copy is limited to in-frame clones, with some not included. The profile shows under 200,000 clones, 73% of them singletons. Germline V gene lookup returns CDR1 KGHSH and CDR2 LQKENI. The CDR3 is made up of 16 amino acids. Trimming removed 2 bases at V and 3 bases at J, with 15 bases between. This clonotype was sampled from a young woman in good health and CMV-seronegative. Sequencing input: PBMCs. This chain links TRBV18 with TRBJ2-3; D remains ambiguous. In nucleotides, the CDR3 is TGTGCCAGCTCACCAAGACGTATAGACGGGACAGATACGCAGTATTTT. Its protein is CASSPRRIDGTDTQYF.